This T cell receptor beta chain emerged from a study of molecular identifiers for immune sequencing clone quantification. Naive CD8 T cells underwent sorting with the CD8+CD4-CCR7+CD45RA+ definition. Regarding this clonotype: An end of the junction does not agree with germline; a read error may underlie this.

Germline V lookup: CDR1 SEHNR, CDR2 FQNEAQ (reference sequence). The CDR3 sequence is 14 residues long. The bulk TCR libraries were made with methods described before and with listed TCR primers. TCRdb reprocessed the PCR reads with MiXCR, giving one entry per CDR3 protein. The sample yields under 600,000 distinct CDR3 sequences, over 20% seen once. This TCR was recovered from a human donor in good health. Some libraries in this study had Jurkat cell RNA spiked in. The chain is built from TRBV7-9 and TRBJ1-2; the D gene is possibly TRBD1 (6 bases). Material: naive CD8+ T cells from blood, with Jurkat cell RNA spiked in. This sample's subset: FACS-sorted CD8+CD4-CCR7+CD45RA+ naive T cells. The CDR3 loop is CASSLGQEDYGYAF. For the CDR3, the DNA is TGTGCCAGCAGCTTAGGACAGGAGGACTATGGCTACGCCTTC.